Listed below are T cell receptor beta chains from one sample, sequenced in a study of cytotoxic CD8 clonotypes in ibrutinib-treated CLL. Some clones are missing from TCRdb's copy, which holds only in-frame ones; the method was immunoSEQ multiplex PCR. The data hold about 300,000 clones, with roughly two thirds observed a single time. Sequenced material: PBMCs, taken after 36 months of ibrutinib treatment. All receptors derive from a human donor with chronic lymphocytic leukemia. The CDR3 runs from the conserved cysteine through the conserved F or W. Each record gives: clone size, V gene, J gene, D gene, CDR3 protein, CDR3 DNA. The D gene is left open where the match is weak. Size values are once, few and many counts, or a class for expanded clones, and some rows have none.

few	TRBV5-1	TRBJ2-1	TRBD1	CASSLATTGGYNEQFF	TGCGCCAGCAGCTTGGCCACCACAGGGGGATACAATGAGCAGTTCTTC
.	TRBV7-9	TRBJ1-1	TRBD1	CASSSFRGGTDAAFF	TGTGCCAGCAGCTCGTTTAGAGGGGGCACGGACGCAGCTTTCTTT
once	TRBV14	TRBJ2-7	TRBD2	CASSVGTSGAYEQYF	TGTGCCAGCAGCGTCGGGACTAGCGGAGCCTACGAGCAGTACTTC
.	TRBV6-1	TRBJ2-7	TRBD1	CAGSHSGTGSYEQYF	TGTGCCGGCAGTCATTCCGGGACAGGGTCGTACGAGCAGTACTTC
.	TRBV15	TRBJ2-7	.	CATSRGRDYEQYF	TGTGCCACCAGCAGAGGCAGGGATTACGAGCAGTACTTC
.	TRBV15	TRBJ2-7	TRBD2	CATSREGTSGSEQYF	TGTGCCACCAGCAGAGAAGGGACTAGCGGCTCCGAGCAGTACTTC
few	TRBV5-1	TRBJ2-5	.	CASSLASGGASETQYF	TGCGCCAGCAGCTTGGCTTCCGGGGGCGCTTCGGAGACCCAGTACTTC
.	TRBV9	TRBJ2-2	.	CASSVAVSPNTGELFF	TGTGCCAGCAGCGTAGCTGTCAGCCCAAACACCGGGGAGCTGTTTTTT
.	TRBV2	TRBJ1-1	.	CASSDRGTEAFF	TGTGCCAGCAGTGACAGGGGTACTGAAGCTTTCTTT
.	TRBV9	TRBJ2-2	TRBD2	CASSPPAGSGSTQGGELFF	TGTGCCAGCAGCCCCCCCGCGGGTAGCGGGAGCACCCAAGGCGGGGAGCTGTTTTTT
few	TRBV5-1	TRBJ1-1	.	CASSLASGVNTEAFF	TGCGCCAGCAGCTTGGCCTCAGGGGTGAACACTGAAGCTTTCTTT
.	TRBV10-3	TRBJ1-1	.	CAISPRHGTEAFF	TGTGCCATCAGTCCCCGTCACGGCACTGAAGCTTTCTTT